These 4 T cell receptor beta chains were sequenced from one sample in a study of blood T cells in healthy people across ages. Combining a sample-barcoded 5' primer with a J-beta primer mix, a second PCR ran for roughly 6 to 11 cycles. One entry per CDR3 protein results from TCRdb running MiXCR on the 5' RACE reads. The data contain around 1,000,000 distinct CDR3 sequences, under 30% of them singletons. The same specimen was also included in a second study, on T cells of mothers and their children.

The sequencing input was blood. The origin of the receptors is a girl aged 2 to 9 in good health.

Of note for this clonotype: At one of its ends the junction is not consistent with the germline gene, which may arise from a read error. The chain combines TRBV10-3 with TRBJ2-5; 12 nucleotides agree with TRBD1. The tail of the sequence fits TRBJ2-7 better, so the J call may be wrong. The V gene's germline CDR1 is ENHRY and CDR2 SYGVKD. The CDR3 loop spans 18 amino acids. CDR3 DNA: TGTGCCAACAGTGAAAAGGGGGGACAGGGGGCCTTCTCCTACGAGCAGTACTTC. Its translation: CANSEKGGQGAFSYEQYF.

The rearrangement joins TRBV25-1 to TRBJ1-2, with 7 bases that match TRBD1. V shed 1 base and J 3 bases; nucleotides not matched to a gene: 20. The CDR3 is 20 residues long. Germline lookup yields CDR1 MGHDK and CDR2 SYGVNS. CDR3 nucleotide sequence: TGTGCCAGCAGTGAATCAGTGATCGATCCCGGGACAGCCAGGGACTATGGCTACACCTTC. It translates to CASSESVIDPGTARDYGYTF.

The V and J genes are TRBV6-2 or TRBV6-3 and TRBJ2-7, with D possibly being TRBD2 (6 bases). V lost 9 bases to trimming and J lost 0 bases, with 12 bases between them. The germline V gene encodes CDR1 MNHEY and CDR2 SVGEGT. The CDR3 is made up of 13 amino acids. For the CDR3, the DNA is TGTGCCAGTTTATCGGGACTCTCCTACGAGCAGTACTTC. It is translated as CASLSGLSYEQYF.

Points on this clonotype: One end of the junction fails to match germline, which may point to a read error. The chain recombines TRBV7-2 with TRBJ2-7; 7 nucleotides line up with TRBD2. Germline V CDR1 and CDR2: SGHTA, FQGNSA. This CDR3 has 16 residues. CDR3 coding DNA: TGTGCCAGCAGCTCGGCGGATTCGGGACTACTCTACGGGCAGTACTTC. Amino acids: CASSSADSGLLYGQYF.